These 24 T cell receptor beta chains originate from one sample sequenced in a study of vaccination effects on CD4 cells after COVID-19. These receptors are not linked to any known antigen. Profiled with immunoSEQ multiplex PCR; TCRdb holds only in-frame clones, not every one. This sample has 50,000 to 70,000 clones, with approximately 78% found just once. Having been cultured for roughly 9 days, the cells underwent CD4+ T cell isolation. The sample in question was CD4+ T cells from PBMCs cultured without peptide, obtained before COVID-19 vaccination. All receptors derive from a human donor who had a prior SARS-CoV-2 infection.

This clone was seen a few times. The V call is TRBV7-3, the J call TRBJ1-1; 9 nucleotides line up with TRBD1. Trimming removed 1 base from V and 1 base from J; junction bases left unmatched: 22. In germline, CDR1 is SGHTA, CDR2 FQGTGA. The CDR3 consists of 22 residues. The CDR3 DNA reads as TGTGCCAGCAGCTTAAGGGCTCCGGACCACCTGATGCAGGGACAGGGGAACACTGAAGCTTTCTTT. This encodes CASSLRAPDHLMQGQGNTEAFF.

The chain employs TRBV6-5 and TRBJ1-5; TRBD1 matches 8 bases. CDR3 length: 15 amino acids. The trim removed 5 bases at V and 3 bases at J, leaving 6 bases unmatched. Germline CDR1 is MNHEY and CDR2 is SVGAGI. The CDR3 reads CASSRRDRPNQPQHF. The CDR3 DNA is TGTGCCAGCAGTCGCCGGGACAGGCCCAATCAGCCCCAGCATTTT.

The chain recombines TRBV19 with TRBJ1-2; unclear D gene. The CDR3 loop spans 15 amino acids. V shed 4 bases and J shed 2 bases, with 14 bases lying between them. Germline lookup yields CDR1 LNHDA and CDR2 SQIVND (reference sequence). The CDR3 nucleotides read TGTGCCAGTAGTACACGACCACTCGAAAACTATGGCTACACCTTC. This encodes CASSTRPLENYGYTF.

CDR3 bases: TGCGCCAGCAGCCCACAACTCCGACAGGGGCTATACAATGAGCAGTTCTTC. Its translation: CASSPQLRQGLYNEQFF. The chain has TRBV4-1 and TRBJ2-1; 8 nucleotides match TRBD1. The ends lost 4 bases at V and 4 bases at J; junction bases unmatched: 12. The CDR3 is 17 amino acids. Germline V gives CDR1 MGHRA, CDR2 YSYEKL.

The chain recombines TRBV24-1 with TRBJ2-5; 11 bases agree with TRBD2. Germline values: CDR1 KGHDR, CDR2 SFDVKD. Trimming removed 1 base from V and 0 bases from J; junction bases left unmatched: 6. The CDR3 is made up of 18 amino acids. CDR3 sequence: CATSDLGLAGGNQETQYF. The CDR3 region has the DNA TGTGCCACCAGTGATTTAGGGCTAGCGGGGGGAAACCAAGAGACCCAGTACTTC.

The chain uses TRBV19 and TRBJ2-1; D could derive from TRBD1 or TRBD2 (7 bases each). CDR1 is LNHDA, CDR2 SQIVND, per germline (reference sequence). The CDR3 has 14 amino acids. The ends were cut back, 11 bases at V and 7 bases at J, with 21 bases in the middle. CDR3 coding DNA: TGTGCCTCCCGACTGGCAGGGGGGGCGAATGAGCAGTTCTTC. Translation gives CASRLAGGANEQFF.

The CDR3 loop is CASSFFSVVANIQYF. DNA for the CDR3: TGTGCCAGCAGCTTCTTTTCGGTTGTGGCCAACATTCAGTACTTC. The chain carries TRBV5-6 and TRBJ2-4; D ambiguous. The germline V gene encodes CDR1 SGHDT and CDR2 YYEEEE. Trimming removed 2 bases from V and 7 bases from J, with 16 bases in between. The CDR3 is made up of 15 amino acids.

The CDR3 sequence: CASSSRTSGRRGANVLTF. The DNA of the CDR3 is TGTGCCAGCAGCTCCCGAACTAGCGGGAGGAGAGGGGCCAACGTCCTGACTTTC. J is TRBJ2-6 and V is TRBV11-3; 12 bases match TRBD2. With V trimmed by 4 bases and J by 4 bases, 8 bases remained unmatched. The CDR3 consists of 18 residues. The germline CDR1 and CDR2 sequences are SGHNT and YENEEA.

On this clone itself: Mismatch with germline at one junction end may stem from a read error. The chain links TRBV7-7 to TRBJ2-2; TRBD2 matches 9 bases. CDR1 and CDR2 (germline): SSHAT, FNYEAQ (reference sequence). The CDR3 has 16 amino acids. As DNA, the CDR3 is TGTGCTAGCAGCTTAGCTAGCGGGGTGACCACCGGGGAGCTGTTTTTT. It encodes CASSLASGVTTGELFF. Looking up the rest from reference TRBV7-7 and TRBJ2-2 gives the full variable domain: GAGVSQSPRYKVTKRGQDVTLRCDPISSHATLYWYQQALGQGPEFLTYFNYEAQPDKSGLPSDRFSAERPEGSISTLTIQRTEQRDSAMYRCASSLASGVTTGELFFGEGSRLTVL.

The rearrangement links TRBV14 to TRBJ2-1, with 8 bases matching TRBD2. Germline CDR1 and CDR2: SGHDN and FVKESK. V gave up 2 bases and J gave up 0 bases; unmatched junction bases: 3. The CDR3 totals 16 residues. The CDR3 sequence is CASSQPGGFSYNEQFF. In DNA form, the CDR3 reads TGTGCCAGCAGCCAACCGGGAGGGTTCTCCTACAATGAGCAGTTCTTC.

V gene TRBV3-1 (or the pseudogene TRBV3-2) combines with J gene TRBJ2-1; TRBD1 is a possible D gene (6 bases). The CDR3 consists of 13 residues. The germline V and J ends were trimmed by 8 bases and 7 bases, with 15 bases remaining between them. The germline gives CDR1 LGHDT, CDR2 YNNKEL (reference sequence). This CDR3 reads CASARRGDNEQFF. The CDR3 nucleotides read TGTGCCAGCGCCCGCAGGGGTGATAATGAGCAGTTCTTC.

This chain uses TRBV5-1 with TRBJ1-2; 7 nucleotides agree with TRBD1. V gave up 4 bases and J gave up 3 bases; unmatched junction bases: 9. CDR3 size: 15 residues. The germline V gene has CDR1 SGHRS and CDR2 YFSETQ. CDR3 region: CASSHEGARDYGYTF. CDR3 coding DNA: TGCGCCAGCAGCCACGAGGGGGCGCGGGACTATGGCTACACCTTC.

The CDR3 DNA sequence: TGTGCCAGCAGCCGGGGGGTACAAGAGACCCAGTACTTC. Translation: CASSRGVQETQYF. The rearrangement joins TRBV7-2 to TRBJ2-5; 7 bases align to TRBD2. V dropped 5 bases and J dropped 2; count of bases not matched to a gene: 2. This CDR3 has 13 amino acids. Germline lookup yields CDR1 SGHTA and CDR2 FQGNSA.

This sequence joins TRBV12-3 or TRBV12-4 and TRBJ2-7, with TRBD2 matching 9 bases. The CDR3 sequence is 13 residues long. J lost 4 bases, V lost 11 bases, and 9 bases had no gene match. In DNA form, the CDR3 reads TGTGCCTCCGGCCCCACTAGCGGGTACGAGCAGTACTTC. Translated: CASGPTSGYEQYF.

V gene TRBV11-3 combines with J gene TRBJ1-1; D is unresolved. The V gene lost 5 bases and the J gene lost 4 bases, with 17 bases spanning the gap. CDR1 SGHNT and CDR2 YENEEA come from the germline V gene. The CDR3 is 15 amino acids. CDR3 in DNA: TGTGCCAGCAGCCCCGAAAATCTGCGTCCCACTGAAGCTTTCTTT. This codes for CASSPENLRPTEAFF. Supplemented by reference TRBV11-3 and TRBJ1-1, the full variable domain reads EAGVVQSPRYKIIEKKQPVAFWCNPISGHNTLYWYLQNLGQGPELLIRYENEEAVDDSQLPKDRFSAERLKGVDSTLKIQPAELGDSAVYLCASSPENLRPTEAFFGQGTRLTVV.

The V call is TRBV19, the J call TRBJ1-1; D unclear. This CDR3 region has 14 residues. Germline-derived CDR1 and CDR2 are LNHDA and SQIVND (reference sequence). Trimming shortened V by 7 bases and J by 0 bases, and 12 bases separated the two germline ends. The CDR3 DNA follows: TGTGCCAGTAACTCCGGGTCCTTGAACACTGAAGCTTTCTTT. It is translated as CASNSGSLNTEAFF.

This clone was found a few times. In DNA form, the CDR3 reads TGCGCCAGCAGCCACCCAGGGTCTTCTAACTATGGCTACACCTTC. This encodes CASSHPGSSNYGYTF. The chain is built from TRBV4-1 and TRBJ1-2; weak D call: TRBD1 (5 bases). V was trimmed by 3 bases and J by 0 bases, leaving 11 bases between them. Germline V gives CDR1 MGHRA, CDR2 YSYEKL. The length of the CDR3 is 15 residues.

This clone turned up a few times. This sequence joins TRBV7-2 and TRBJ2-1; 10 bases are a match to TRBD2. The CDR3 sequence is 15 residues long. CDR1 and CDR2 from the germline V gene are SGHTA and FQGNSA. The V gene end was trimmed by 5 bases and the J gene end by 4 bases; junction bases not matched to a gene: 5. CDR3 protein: CASSLLAGVYNEQFF. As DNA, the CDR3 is TGTGCCAGCAGCCTCCTAGCGGGGGTATACAATGAGCAGTTCTTC. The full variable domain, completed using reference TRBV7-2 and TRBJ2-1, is GAGVSQSPSNKVTEKGKDVELRCDPISGHTALYWYRQSLGQGLEFLIYFQGNSAPDKSGLPSDRFSAERTGGSVSTLTIQRTQQEDSAVYLCASSLLAGVYNEQFFGPGTRLTVL.

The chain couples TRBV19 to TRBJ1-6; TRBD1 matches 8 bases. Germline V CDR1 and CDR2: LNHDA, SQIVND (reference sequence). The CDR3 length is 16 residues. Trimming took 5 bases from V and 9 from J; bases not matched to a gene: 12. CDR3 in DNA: TGTGCCAGTAGTGATAGTGACAGGGGTTCGGGTTCACCCCTCCACTTT. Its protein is CASSDSDRGSGSPLHF.

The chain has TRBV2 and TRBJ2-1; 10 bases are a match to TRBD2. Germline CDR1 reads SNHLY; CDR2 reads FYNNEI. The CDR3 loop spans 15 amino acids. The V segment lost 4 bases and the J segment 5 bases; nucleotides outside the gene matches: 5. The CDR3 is CASSVGSGGNNEQFF. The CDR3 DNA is TGTGCCAGCAGTGTAGGTAGCGGGGGGAACAATGAGCAGTTCTTC.

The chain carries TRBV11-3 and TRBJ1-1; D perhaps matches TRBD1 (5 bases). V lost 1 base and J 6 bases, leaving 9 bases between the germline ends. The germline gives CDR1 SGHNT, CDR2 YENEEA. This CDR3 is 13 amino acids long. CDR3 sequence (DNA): TGTGCCAGCAGCTTAGGGGGGTTACCTGAAGCTTTCTTT. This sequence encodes CASSLGGLPEAFF. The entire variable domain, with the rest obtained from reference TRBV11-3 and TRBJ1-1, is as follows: EAGVVQSPRYKIIEKKQPVAFWCNPISGHNTLYWYLQNLGQGPELLIRYENEEAVDDSQLPKDRFSAERLKGVDSTLKIQPAELGDSAVYLCASSLGGLPEAFFGQGTRLTVV.

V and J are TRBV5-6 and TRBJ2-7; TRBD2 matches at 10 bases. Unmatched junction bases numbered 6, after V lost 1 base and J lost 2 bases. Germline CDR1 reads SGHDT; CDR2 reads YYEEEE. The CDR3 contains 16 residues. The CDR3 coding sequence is TGTGCCAGCAGCTTGTTAGTAGCGGGAGGCCCCTACGAGCAGTACTTC. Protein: CASSLLVAGGPYEQYF.

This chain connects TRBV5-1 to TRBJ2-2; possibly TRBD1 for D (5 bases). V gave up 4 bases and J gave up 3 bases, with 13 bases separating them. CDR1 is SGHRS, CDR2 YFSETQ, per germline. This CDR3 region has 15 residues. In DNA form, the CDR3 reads TGCGCCAGCAGCGCAGGGATAACGGACACCGGGGAGCTGTTTTTT. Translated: CASSAGITDTGELFF. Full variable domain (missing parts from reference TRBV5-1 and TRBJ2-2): KAGVTQTPRYLIKTRGQQVTLSCSPISGHRSVSWYQQTPGQGLQFLFEYFSETQRNKGNFPGRFSGRQFSNSRSEMNVSTLELGDSALYLCASSAGITDTGELFFGEGSRLTVL.

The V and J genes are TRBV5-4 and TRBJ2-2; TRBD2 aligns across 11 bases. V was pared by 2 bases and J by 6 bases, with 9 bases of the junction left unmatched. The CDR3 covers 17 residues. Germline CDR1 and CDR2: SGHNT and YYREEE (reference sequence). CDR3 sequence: CASSFSSGRGLAGELFF. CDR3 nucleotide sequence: TGTGCCAGCAGCTTCAGTAGCGGGAGGGGTCTCGCCGGGGAGCTGTTTTTT.